The sequence of this TCR beta chain was determined in a study of T cells in Graves' hyperthyroidism and ophthalmopathy. As for the study in general: Before treatment of any kind, peripheral blood was taken at initial diagnosis.

The CDR3 loop spans 16 amino acids. CDR1 and CDR2 from the germline V gene are SNHLY and FYNNEI. Trimming at V came to 6 bases and at J to 6 bases, leaving 6 bases not matched to a gene. It was RNA transcripts that yielded the amplified TCR beta CDR3 regions. TCR CDR3 regions were first amplified by RT-PCR with HTBI primers. MiXCR, run by TCRdb on the multiplex PCR reads, gives a single entry per CDR3 protein. The profile covers some 500,000 distinct CDR3 sequences, with roughly 15% appearing a single time and around 28% taken by the ten largest. The rearrangement links TRBV2 to TRBJ2-2, with 14 positions matching TRBD2. The sample consisted of blood. This TCR came from a woman aged 25 to 45 with Graves' ophthalmopathy. The CDR3, as DNA: TGTGCCAGCAGAACAGGACTAGCGGGAGGTTCCGGGGAGCTGTTTTTT. Encoded protein: CASRTGLAGGSGELFF. Full variable domain (outside the CDR3, taken from reference TRBV2 and TRBJ2-2): EPEVTQTPSHQVTQMGQEVILRCVPISNHLYFYWYRQILGQKVEFLVSFYNNEISEKSEIFDDQFSVERPDGSNFTLKIRSTKLEDSAMYFCASRTGLAGGSGELFFGEGSRLTVL.